A selection of T cell receptor beta chains follows, all from one sample in a study of blood T cell repertoires in COVID-19. The protocol was immunoSEQ multiplex PCR, while the TCRdb copy is restricted to in-frame clones and leaves out a portion. The table has around 260,000 clones, 65% to 90% seen once; the top ten hold roughly 13%. The material sequenced was peripheral blood. These TCRs come from a human donor in a cohort sampled during active COVID-19. CDR3s include the opening cysteine and the closing phenylalanine or tryptophan. Fields, in order: D gene, clone size, J gene, V gene, CDR3 protein, CDR3 DNA. A D gene is named only where the DNA matches it firmly. The size field is filled for only some rows; it gives once, few, many or a size class.

>-|-|TRBJ1-1|TRBV5-1
CASRYTIMNTEAFF
TGCGCCAGCAGATACACGATAATGAACACTGAAGCTTTCTTT
>TRBD2|-|TRBJ2-1|TRBV28
CASSFSVLGTSGYNEQFF
TGTGCCAGCAGTTTTTCGGTGCTGGGGACTAGCGGTTACAATGAGCAGTTCTTC
>-|-|TRBJ2-1|TRBV27
CASSVSLLEDEQFF
TGTGCCAGCAGCGTATCCCTTTTGGAGGATGAGCAGTTCTTC
>TRBD2|-|TRBJ2-7|TRBV7-2
CASSPSSGGYEQYF
TGTGCCAGCAGCCCTAGCAGCGGGGGCTACGAGCAGTACTTC
>TRBD1|once|TRBJ2-7|TRBV30
CAWSAGTGDYEQYF
TGTGCCTGGAGTGCCGGGACAGGGGACTACGAGCAGTACTTC
>TRBD2|-|TRBJ2-7|TRBV19
CASSIGAGAGYEQYF
TGTGCCAGTAGTATAGGGGCGGGAGCAGGCTACGAGCAGTACTTC
>-|-|TRBJ2-1|TRBV7-3
CASSLGLSSYNEQFF
TGTGCCAGCAGCTTAGGACTAAGCTCCTACAATGAGCAGTTCTTC
>-|-|TRBJ1-2|TRBV4-1
CASSSLREMGYTF
TGCGCCAGCAGCTCCCTTCGGGAGATGGGCTACACCTTC
>-|-|TRBJ2-5|TRBV27
CASSLRTYETQYF
TGTGCCAGCAGTTTAAGGACATACGAGACCCAGTACTTC
>-|-|TRBJ1-1|TRBV20-1
CSALAQGKAFF
TGCAGTGCCCTCGCCCAGGGGAAGGCTTTCTTT
>-|few|TRBJ2-7|TRBV7-9
CASSFDGESYEQYF
TGTGCCAGCAGCTTCGACGGGGAGTCCTACGAGCAGTACTTC
>-|-|TRBJ2-3|TRBV28
CASSLRGKDTQYF
TGTGCCAGCAGTCTCAGGGGTAAAGATACGCAGTATTTT
>TRBD1|-|TRBJ2-7|TRBV6-6
CASRSGQGSTYEQYF
TGTGCCAGCAGATCCGGACAGGGCTCTACCTACGAGCAGTACTTC
>TRBD1|-|TRBJ2-7|TRBV2
CASSEGDRVAYEQYF
TGTGCCAGCAGTGAGGGGGACAGGGTGGCTTACGAGCAGTACTTC
>-|-|TRBJ1-5|TRBV29-1
CSLAQGHQPQHF
TGCAGCTTGGCACAGGGTCATCAGCCCCAGCATTTT
>TRBD1|-|TRBJ1-2|TRBV27
CASSSAGTGDYGYTF
TGTGCCAGCAGTTCCGCCGGGACAGGGGACTATGGCTACACCTTC
>TRBD1|-|TRBJ1-2|TRBV19
CASSPMGDRDYGYTF
TGTGCCAGTAGCCCAATGGGGGACAGGGACTATGGCTACACCTTC
>-|-|TRBJ1-3|TRBV6-5
CASSYRLGSNTIYF
TGTGCCAGCAGTTACCGGCTAGGCTCGAACACCATATATTTT
>TRBD1|-|TRBJ2-1|TRBV30
CAWSIGTGNMDEQFF
TGTGCCTGGAGTATCGGGACAGGGAATATGGATGAGCAGTTCTTC
>TRBD1|few|TRBJ1-6|TRBV19
CASREGTGYNSPLHF
TGTGCCAGTAGAGAAGGGACAGGATATAATTCACCCCTCCACTTT
>TRBD1|once|TRBJ1-2|TRBV12-3/TRBV12-4
CASSLQGAGYTF
TGTGCCAGCAGTTTACAGGGGGCAGGCTACACCTTC
>-|-|TRBJ2-2|TRBV5-6
CASYIRQHTGELFF
TGTGCCAGCTATATTAGACAGCACACCGGGGAGCTGTTTTTT
>-|-|TRBJ2-7|TRBV3-1/TRBV3-2
CASSQGPTGVGGEQYF
TGTGCCAGCAGCCAAGGCCCGACGGGAGTCGGGGGCGAGCAGTACTTC
>TRBD1|-|TRBJ1-4|TRBV5-4
CASSPRTGGTEKLFF
TGTGCCAGCAGCCCTCGGACAGGGGGCACCGAAAAACTGTTTTTT
>TRBD2|-|TRBJ2-7|TRBV23-1
CASSQTGGRLPPNEQYF
TGCGCCAGCAGTCAAACGGGGGGGCGCCTACCTCCAAACGAGCAGTACTTC
>-|-|TRBJ2-1|TRBV4-3
CASSHPGSKAGEQFF
TGCGCCAGCAGCCACCCGGGCTCCAAGGCGGGTGAGCAGTTCTTC
>TRBD1|-|TRBJ2-1|TRBV5-4
CASSLPGQGAWEQFF
TGTGCCAGCAGCTTACCGGGACAGGGGGCATGGGAGCAGTTCTTC
>TRBD2|-|TRBJ2-5|TRBV11-2
CASSFWRGDQETQYF
TGTGCCAGCAGCTTCTGGCGGGGGGACCAAGAGACCCAGTACTTC
>TRBD2|-|TRBJ2-1|TRBV19
CASSMTSGGGSYNEQFF
TGTGCCAGTAGTATGACTAGCGGGGGGGGCTCCTACAATGAGCAGTTCTTC
>-|-|TRBJ1-3|TRBV6-5
CASRTGRGSGNTIYF
TGTGCCAGCAGAACGGGCAGGGGAAGTGGAAACACCATATATTTT
>TRBD2|-|TRBJ2-1|TRBV9
CASSVATGLAGDEQFF
TGTGCCAGCAGCGTAGCGACGGGACTAGCGGGAGATGAGCAGTTCTTC
>TRBD2|-|TRBJ2-2|TRBV18
CASSSSGFGGELFF
TGTGCCAGCTCATCTAGCGGTTTTGGCGGGGAGCTGTTTTTT
>TRBD1|-|TRBJ1-5|TRBV7-2
CASSLRQGQPQHF
TGTGCCAGCAGCTTAAGACAGGGCCAGCCCCAGCATTTT
>-|-|TRBJ2-5|TRBV5-4
CASSLGGVGQETQYF
TGTGCCAGCAGCTTAGGGGGAGTGGGTCAAGAGACCCAGTACTTC
>-|few|TRBJ2-1|TRBV4-2
CASSSSGYNEQFF
TGTGCCAGCAGCAGTAGCGGCTACAATGAGCAGTTCTTC
>TRBD1|-|TRBJ2-3|TRBV7-2
CASSPTGAPTDTQYF
TGTGCCAGCAGCCCTACAGGGGCGCCCACAGATACGCAGTATTTT